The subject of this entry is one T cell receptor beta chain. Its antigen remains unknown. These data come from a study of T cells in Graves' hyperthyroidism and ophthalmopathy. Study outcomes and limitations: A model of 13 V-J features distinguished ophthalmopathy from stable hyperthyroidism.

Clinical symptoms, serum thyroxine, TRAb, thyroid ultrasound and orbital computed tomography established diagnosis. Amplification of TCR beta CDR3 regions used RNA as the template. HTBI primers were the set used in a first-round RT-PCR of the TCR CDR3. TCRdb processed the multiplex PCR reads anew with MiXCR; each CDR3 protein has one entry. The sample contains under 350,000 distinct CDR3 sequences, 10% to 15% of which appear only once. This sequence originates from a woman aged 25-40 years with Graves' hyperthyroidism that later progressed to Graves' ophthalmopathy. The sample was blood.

The chain's CDR3 is CASDGGQETQYF. The CDR3 DNA follows: TGTGCCAGCGATGGCGGCCAAGAGACCCAGTACTTC. V is TRBV2 and J is TRBJ2-5, with D unresolved. Looked up from germline, CDR1 is SNHLY and CDR2 is FYNNEI. This CDR3 has 12 residues. V was cut by 8 bases and J by 1 base, with 8 bases left in between.